This TCR beta chain emerged from a study of T cells after yellow fever vaccination (dated by TCRdb to the late 2010s). General notes on the study: Libraries from fractions with low cell numbers were prepared with the SMART-Seq v4 Ultra Low Input RNA kit. Bulk TCR alpha and beta repertoires were sequenced longitudinally to track T-cell clones before and after primary and booster YFV17D yellow fever vaccination. Two healthy male donors, one aged 18 to 29 and one aged 30 to 40 years, were included in the cohort. Blood was collected at multiple timepoints before and after primary and secondary immunization, and bulk PBMC replicates and cell subsets were isolated.

Broad study findings and their caveats: Because only a couple of donors were included in the study, the extent to which the findings can be generalized is limited. Because abundant contaminating clonotypes from the bulk population could be contained in FACS-sorted repertoires, computational filtering was required. After the booster, most of the clones that had expanded following primary vaccination were detected again (approximately 96% of CD4 and around 90% of CD8), which suggests that memory was broadly maintained. A small share of clonotypes occurred in both CD4 and CD8 compartments, likely arising from convergent recombination. The secondary T-cell response was found to be weaker but faster than the primary response, with a peak reached on day 5 rather than on day 15.

Synthesis of TCR cDNA relied on 5'RACE template switching, a step that introduced a universal primer site along with unique molecular identifiers. cDNA synthesis was primed from both the TCR alpha and TCR beta constant segments. Two PCR steps were used to amplify libraries, with sample barcodes and sequencing adapters being added in the second step. Libraries were sequenced on Illumina HiSeq 2500 (2x100 bp) or NovaSeq (2x150 bp). The paper's data handling went like this. Demultiplexing of reads and collapsing into UMI consensus sequences were performed with MIGEC, and V(D)J alignment was carried out with MiXCR. Clonotypes responding to the vaccine were identified with edgeR on replicate PBMC samples, with the criteria of FDR below 0.01 and a log2 fold change above 5 up to day 15. Bulk clonotypes were assigned CD4 or CD8 identity according to which sequenced CD4 or CD8 repertoire held them at higher abundance. TCRdb reanalyzed the raw reads on its own, using fastp at Q25 for trimming and MiXCR for clone calling, and kept in-frame beta chains. Identical CDR3 proteins give one entry, which carries the most common genes and DNA. TCRdb, rather than the study authors, made the V and J calls. Within this sample are a few hundred thousand distinct CDR3 sequences, with about 7.1% of them counted one time only. Approximately 0.85% of the sample belongs to the ten largest clones.

The label giving this sample's treatment or condition can be read as: live attenuated yellow fever vaccine strain. A standard Ficoll-Paque protocol was used to isolate PBMCs from peripheral blood. CD4 and CD8 T-cell fractions were isolated with Dynabeads CD4 and CD8 positive selection kits. TriZol was used to extract RNA from bulk PBMCs, from CD4 and CD8 fractions, and from dextramer-positive and dextramer-negative fractions. As for this clonotype: No antigen is known for it. Base qualities are not recorded, but no much larger clone differs from it by a single base.

Spanning cysteine to phenylalanine, the CDR3 consists of 14 amino acids. This entry keeps only the CDR3 DNA: 42 bases, framed from base 1. The V end loses 1 base and the J end loses 6 bases, and a stretch of 8 bases separates them. From a lookup of the germline V gene, CDR1 and CDR2 are SGDLS and YYNGEE. This sequence was found in a young man who received the YFV17D yellow fever vaccine. Recombination joined TRBV9 with TRBJ1-6; the D gene cannot be named for sure. This specimen was CD4+ T cells sorted from PBMCs, taken 15 days after the yellow fever booster vaccination. Read as DNA, the sequence is TGTGCCAGCAGCGTATCGCTATTTAATTCACCCCTCCACTTT. Translated, this is CASSVSLFNSPLHF.